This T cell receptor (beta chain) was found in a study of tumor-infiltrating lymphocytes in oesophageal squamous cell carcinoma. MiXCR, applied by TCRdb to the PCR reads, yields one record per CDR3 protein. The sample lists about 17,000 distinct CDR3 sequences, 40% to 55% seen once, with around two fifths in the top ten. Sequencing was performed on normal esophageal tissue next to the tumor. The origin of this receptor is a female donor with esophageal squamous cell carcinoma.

CDR3: CASSEPSPDRDTEAFF. CDR3 in DNA: TGTGCCAGCAGTGAACCTTCCCCGGACAGGGACACTGAAGCTTTCTTT. This chain connects TRBV6-1 to TRBJ1-1; TRBD1 aligns across 8 bases. V was pared by 2 bases and J by 3 bases, with 8 bases of the junction left unmatched. The CDR3 length is 16 residues. The germline V gene has CDR1 MNHNS and CDR2 SASEGT.